The source of this TCR beta chain is a study of shared clonotypes between healthy human individuals (dated by TCRdb to the early 2020s). With regard to the full study: A couple of women and three men aged 18 to 49 years were included in the cohort. To estimate repertoire size and how much clonotype sharing occurs between individuals, the study deeply sequenced the blood TCR repertoires of roughly 5 healthy adults. Leukapheresis yielded between about 0.9 and 8.9 billion PBMCs per donor. For each donor, CD4 naive and CD4 memory were each run on three plates, CD8 naive on two plates, and CD8 memory on one plate. To increase sequencing depth and limit assay-specific biases, TCR repertoire library preparation and sequencing were carried out by different laboratories using diverse techniques.

CD8 naive samples were obtained by positive selection for CCR7 among CD45RO-negative cells, yielding a CD45RA+CCR7+ population from which TemRA cells were excluded. The donors were healthy, HIV-negative adults who had no recently reported acute infections or vaccinations. Only Caucasian adults living in Nashville, Tennessee, USA were represented among the donors. After blood collection by leukapheresis, PBMCs were isolated using Ficoll-Histopaque density gradient centrifugation and then cryopreserved in the vapor phase of liquid nitrogen. Analytical flow cytometry was used to check the purity and quantity of each magnetically sorted T cell population. Genomic DNA was isolated from every sorted fraction and measured by UV absorbance on a Nanodrop 2000c. Using the deep immunoSEQ assay, multiplex PCR amplified TCR CDR3 regions from genomic DNA. Genomic DNA extracted from each cell subset was distributed evenly over all wells of several immunoSEQ 96-well plates, and each plate served as one replicate. For sorted subsets, roughly 0.2 ug genomic DNA, equal to 25,000 to 35,000 T cell genomes, was loaded into each replicate PCR. Purified libraries were measured with a Qubit 3.0 fluorometer, size-checked on a Bioanalyzer 2100, and measured again with the KAPA Library Quantification kit. Every immunoSEQ 96-well plate was sequenced on a separate single-read 150-cycle Illumina NextSeq 550 flow cell. The paper's processing steps were these. Because only junctional sequences without quality scores were contained in the immunoSEQ output, filtering matching that applied to full-length reads could not be performed. To assign V/J genes and CDR3, sequences were annotated against IMGT germline references using PyIR, a Python wrapper for IgBLAST v1.9. Any read was removed if the V/J assignment was weak (E-value above 1e-6), the CDR3 was missing, or the read contained stop codons, out-of-frame junctions, or ambiguous translated residues. A V3J clonotype was defined by an identical inferred V gene, J gene, and CDR3 amino acid sequence. The percentage overlap between two repertoires was calculated by dividing the number of shared unique clonotypes by the size of the smaller repertoire. RTK rarefaction, the Chao1 estimator, and Recon v2.1 estimates of unobserved clonotypes were used to assess repertoire richness. Generation probabilities for all TCRbeta clonotypes obtained by the gDNA method from a handful of donors were computed using OLGA. TCRdb stores this immuneACCESS table with in-frame sequences only. Part of the clones is absent; in the studies checked, under half of the shortfall reflects unresolved V genes, and no reason is known for the rest. From that table come the V and J calls and clone size; the DNA was used to work out D and trimming. The sample table shows some 2,000,000 clones, and about 95% are seen once. The ten largest clones represent about 1.1% of the sample.

Findings and caveats that apply to the study as a whole: The genetic and exposure-history diversity represented was limited by the small number of donors. Higher generation probabilities were observed for clonotypes shared by all four sorted-subset donors than for non-shared clonotypes. Based on pairwise subsampling, the degree of clonotype sharing among donors was expected to be affected by sequencing depth. Naive subsets generally had larger estimated clonotype richness than memory subsets. When a handful of donors were compared, the shared fraction of clonotypes was around 4.6% for naive CD4, around 4% for naive CD8, roughly 2.3% for memory CD4, and 0.4% for memory CD8. Incomplete sequencing was indicated by rarefaction of sorted-subset datasets, despite the large sequencing depth. Sampling was restricted to blood, and TCR repertoires in tissue are likely to differ from TCR repertoires in blood.

As concerns this clone: What this receptor recognizes is not known. One base away there is no much larger clone; base qualities are not given. Other DNA sequences in this sample translate to the same CDR3.

Specimen: naive CD8+ T cells sorted from blood. Per the publication, the cell subset or site label means: CD45RA+CCR7+. This sequence originates from a man between 18 and 29 years old in good health.

The base sequence is TGTGCCAGCAGCTTGGAACTAGCGGGTGTGGAGACCCAGTACTTC. Protein translation: CASSLELAGVETQYF. The rearranged chain carries TRBV11-2 and TRBJ2-5; 9 bases in the junction line up with TRBD2. Relative to germline, V is missing 3 bases and J is missing 5 bases, with 7 bases of the junction outside any gene match. The germline V gene gives CDR1 as SGHAT and CDR2 as FQNNGV. The CDR3 holds 15 amino acids from the cysteine to the phenylalanine. Kept here is only the CDR3 DNA, which spans 45 bases and is read in frame from base 1.